This T cell receptor beta chain emerged from a study of human T cells and chemical hapten exposure. This clonotype was counted at least ten times. Its target is not known. Germline V CDR1 and CDR2: MNHEY, SVGAGI. The V gene end was trimmed by 5 bases and the J gene end by 2 bases; junction bases not matched to a gene: 6. The CDR3 sequence is 16 residues long. Attachment of unique molecular identifiers to individual cDNA molecules was performed in the library. TCRdb called the RACE reads again in MiXCR, with one record for every CDR3 protein. The sample includes roughly 380,000 distinct CDR3 sequences, roughly 4.8% seen only once; the top ten take under 3%. Study findings and constraints: The immune response of these alopecia patients might not match healthy individuals'.

Time point defined: patch test 1, 2 weeks after DPC sensitization. As to treatment: therapeutic diphenylcyclopropenone sensitization with weekly scalp DPC. Blood draws preceded each patch test application. The TCR sequence derives from a woman aged 45-60 years with alopecia areata. Some clones in this sample may be carry-over from other donors' samples. The sequencing here drew on whole blood, taken in connection with sensitization to the hapten diphenylcyclopropenone (DPC). V usage is TRBV6-5 and J usage is TRBJ1-5; TRBD1 matches at 10 bases. The CDR3, as DNA: TGTGCCAGCAGTCCAAGGGACAGGGGAGGCAATCAGCCCCAGCATTTT. Translation gives CASSPRDRGGNQPQHF.